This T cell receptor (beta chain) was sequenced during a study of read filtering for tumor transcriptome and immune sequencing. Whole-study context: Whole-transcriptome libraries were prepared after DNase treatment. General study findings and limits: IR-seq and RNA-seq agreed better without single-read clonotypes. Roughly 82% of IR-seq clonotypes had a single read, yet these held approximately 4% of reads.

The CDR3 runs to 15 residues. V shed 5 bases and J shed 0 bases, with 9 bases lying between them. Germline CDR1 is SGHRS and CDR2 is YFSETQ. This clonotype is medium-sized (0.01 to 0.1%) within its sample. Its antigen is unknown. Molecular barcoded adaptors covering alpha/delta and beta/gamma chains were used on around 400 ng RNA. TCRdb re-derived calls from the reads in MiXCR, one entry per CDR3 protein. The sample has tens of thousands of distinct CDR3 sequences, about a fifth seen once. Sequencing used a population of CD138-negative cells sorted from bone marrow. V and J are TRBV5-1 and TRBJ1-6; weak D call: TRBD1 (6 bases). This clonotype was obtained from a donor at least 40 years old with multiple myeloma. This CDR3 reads CASREDSSYNSPLHF. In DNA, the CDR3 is TGCGCCAGCAGGGAGGACAGCTCCTATAATTCACCCCTCCACTTT. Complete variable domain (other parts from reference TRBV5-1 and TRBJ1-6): KAGVTQTPRYLIKTRGQQVTLSCSPISGHRSVSWYQQTPGQGLQFLFEYFSETQRNKGNFPGRFSGRQFSNSRSEMNVSTLELGDSALYLCASREDSSYNSPLHFGNGTRLTVT.